This TCR beta chain was sequenced during a study of blood T cell repertoires in COVID-19. The overall study: The samples span acute and convalescent COVID-19 from the United States, Italy and Spain. PBMCs, B-cell-depleted T cells, or T cells were the source of the cDNA or gDNA that made up the material.

This clone was seen only a few times. Data came from immunoSEQ multiplex PCR; TCRdb stores just in-frame clones and leaves some out. The repertoire includes 75,000 to 100,000 clones, roughly 87% of them detected once, and roughly 4.3% sits in the top ten. V was pared by 1 base and J by 3 bases, with 12 bases between. Germline CDR1 is SGHTA and CDR2 is FQGTGA. This CDR3 spans 15 amino acids. Material: peripheral blood. V gene TRBV7-3 combines with J gene TRBJ1-1; the D gene is possibly TRBD1 (6 bases). This TCR was recovered from a man between 65 and 85 years old with acute or convalescent COVID-19. CDR3 bases: TGTGCCAGCAGCTTAAGCGGGGGCGAAGACACTGAAGCTTTCTTT. It is translated as CASSLSGGEDTEAFF.